These 32 T cell receptor beta chains were sequenced from one sample in a study of beta chain features in type 1 diabetes (dated by TCRdb to the late 2010s). The research as a whole found: A moderate but significant shortening of TCRB CDR3 length was observed in type 1 diabetes patients in all four CD4+ subsets.

Libraries were made using the immunoSEQ multiplex PCR assay. All of the isolated RNA was reverse transcribed with the High Capacity cDNA Reverse Transcription Kit, so expressed TCRB transcripts were sequenced. This is the immuneACCESS table as TCRdb keeps it, with only in-frame sequences that have V and J called. A part of the clones is gone; compared with another copy, unresolved V genes explain less than half, and the rest is unexplained. This sample holds 150,000 to 200,000 clones; 9% were observed only once. The top ten hold 0.65% to 0.9% of the sample. The antigens of these receptors remain unknown. Specimen: central memory CD4+ T cells from blood. Receptor source: a woman in her thirties with type 1 diabetes.

The table lists this clone with a few counts. This chain joins TRBV18 and TRBJ1-2; D unclear. The length of the CDR3 is 16 residues. Trimming shortened V by 4 bases and J by 4 bases, and 19 bases separated the two germline ends. The germline CDR1 and CDR2 sequences are KGHSH and LQKENI. The CDR3 bases are TGTGCCAGCTCACTCTCCCGGGCGGGCACCAGCTATGGCTACACCTTC. Amino acid sequence: CASSLSRAGTSYGYTF. Filled out from reference TRBV18 and TRBJ1-2, the complete variable domain reads NAGVMQNPRHLVRRRGQEARLRCSPMKGHSHVYWYRQLPEEGLKFMVYLQKENIIDESGMPKERFSAEFPKEGPSILRIQQVVRGDSAAYFCASSLSRAGTSYGYTFGSGTRLTVV.

This clone was counted between two and nine times. V gene TRBV29-1 combines with J gene TRBJ1-5, with D unclear. Germline V gene data show CDR1 as SQVTM and CDR2 as ANQGSEA. The CDR3 totals 13 residues. V lost 5 bases and J lost 2, with 10 bases in between. CDR3 region: CSVRAGRNQPQHF. The CDR3, as DNA: TGCAGCGTTAGAGCAGGCCGCAATCAGCCCCAGCATTTT.

V is TRBV14 and J is TRBJ1-1; D gene ambiguous. This CDR3 has 14 amino acids. V was shortened by 4 bases and J by 1 base, with 10 bases between the two germline ends. CDR1 and CDR2 (germline): SGHDN, FVKESK. The CDR3 here is CASSPTRGNTEAFF. In DNA, the CDR3 is TGTGCCAGCAGCCCTACAAGAGGGAACACTGAAGCTTTCTTT.

The CDR3 loop is CASSYSTGGNYGYTF. The CDR3 coding sequence is TGTGCCAGCAGTTACTCGACAGGGGGGAACTATGGCTACACCTTC. This chain joins TRBV2 and TRBJ1-2, with 9 positions matching TRBD1. The ends lost 5 bases at V and 2 bases at J; junction bases unmatched: 6. Germline assignment: CDR1 SNHLY and CDR2 FYNNEI. The CDR3 extends over 15 amino acids.

The table lists this clone with a few counts. The chain employs TRBV5-6 and TRBJ1-5; 7 bases agree with TRBD1. CDR1 SGHDT and CDR2 YYEEEE come from the germline V gene. This CDR3 is 15 amino acids long. With V trimmed by 4 bases and J by 5 bases, 9 bases remained unmatched. The CDR3 DNA sequence: TGTGCCAGCAGCCGATTAACAGGGGCACATCAGCCCCAGCATTTT. Protein: CASSRLTGAHQPQHF.

This chain connects TRBV27 to TRBJ2-1; D remains unclear. Trimming took 0 bases from V and 4 from J, leaving 7 bases between them. Germline CDR1 is MNHEY and CDR2 is SMNVEV (reference sequence). The CDR3 covers 14 residues. This CDR3 is CASSLSTEYNEQFF. The DNA of the CDR3 is TGTGCCAGCAGTTTATCGACGGAGTACAATGAGCAGTTCTTC.

This clone was seen only a few times. The chain has TRBV28 and TRBJ2-7, with TRBD2 matching over 8 bases. Per the germline V gene, CDR1 is MDHEN and CDR2 is SYDVKM. V shed 11 bases and J 1 base; nucleotides not matched to a gene: 13. The CDR3 covers 15 residues. The CDR3 is CASTRGGVRSYEQYF. The CDR3 coding sequence is TGTGCCTCAACCCGGGGGGGAGTAAGATCCTACGAGCAGTACTTC. Full variable domain (outside the CDR3, taken from reference TRBV28 and TRBJ2-7): DVKVTQSSRYLVKRTGEKVFLECVQDMDHENMFWYRQDPGLGLRLIYFSYDVKMKEKGDIPEGYSVSREKKERFSLILESASTNQTSMYLCASTRGGVRSYEQYFGPGTRLTVT.

This clone was counted only a few times. The chain recombines TRBV7-9 with TRBJ2-3; D gene uncertain. The CDR3 runs 14 residues. V lost 3 bases to trimming and J lost 2 bases, with 9 bases between them. Germline values: CDR1 SEHNR, CDR2 FQNEAQ (reference sequence). CDR3 nucleotide sequence: TGTGCCAGCAGCTTTACTGGAGTCACAGATACGCAGTATTTT. Its protein product is CASSFTGVTDTQYF.

The chain combines TRBV11-2 with TRBJ1-1, with D possibly matching TRBD1 (6 bases). Germline lookup yields CDR1 SGHAT and CDR2 FQNNGV. Trimming took 4 bases from V and 4 from J, leaving 16 bases between them. This CDR3 has 15 amino acids. CDR3 bases: TGTGCCAGCAGCTCGAACAGGGACGGTGGCACTGAAGCTTTCTTT. As protein: CASSSNRDGGTEAFF.

This clone showed up just a few times. The chain recombines TRBV7-3 with TRBJ1-2, with D tentatively TRBD1 (5 bases). CDR3 length equals 15 residues. CDR1 SGHTA and CDR2 FQGTGA come from the germline V gene. The V gene lost 5 bases and the J gene lost 2 bases, with 15 bases spanning the gap. CDR3: CASSQESAGNYGYTF. The CDR3 nucleotides are TGTGCCAGCAGCCAAGAGTCGGCAGGGAACTATGGCTACACCTTC.

This clone was observed a handful of times. The rearrangement links TRBV5-1 to TRBJ2-7, with 7 bases aligning to TRBD1. The V gene's germline CDR1 is SGHRS and CDR2 YFSETQ. V lost 2 bases, J lost 3 bases, and 2 bases stayed unmatched. The CDR3 totals 13 residues. The CDR3 here is CASSFGTVYEQYF. In nucleotides, the CDR3 is TGCGCCAGCAGCTTCGGGACAGTCTACGAGCAGTACTTC.

The chain has TRBV5-1 and TRBJ1-2; no firm D call. The CDR3 contains 15 residues. The V gene's germline CDR1 is SGHRS and CDR2 YFSETQ. V lost 0 bases, J lost 0 bases, and 9 bases lay in between. Written as DNA, the CDR3 is TGCGCCAGCAGCTTGGGGCCGGAGGCTAACTATGGCTACACCTTC. Its translation: CASSLGPEANYGYTF.

This clone was recorded at least ten times. The chain has TRBV7-8 and TRBJ2-7; D perhaps matches TRBD2 (5 bases). This CDR3 comprises 16 residues. V lost 5 bases to trimming and J lost 1 base, with 18 bases between them. CDR1 and CDR2 (germline): SGHVS, FQNEAQ. The CDR3 coding sequence is TGTGCCAGCAGCGATCGAAGAGCGGTACCATCCTACGAGCAGTACTTC. Residues: CASSDRRAVPSYEQYF.

The chain carries TRBV18 and TRBJ1-1; D perhaps matches TRBD1 (6 bases). The germline gives CDR1 KGHSH, CDR2 LQKENI. Trimming took off 2 bases at V and 1 base at J, with 14 bases between the two ends. The CDR3 is 16 amino acids. CDR3 in amino acids: CASSPSRGAANTEAFF. DNA of the CDR3: TGTGCCAGCTCACCATCCCGGGGGGCTGCGAACACTGAAGCTTTCTTT.

This clone was picked up a small number of times. This rearrangement joins TRBV30 to TRBJ1-2; TRBD1 matches 7 bases. The CDR3 loop spans 12 amino acids. Per germline, CDR1 GTSNPN and CDR2 SVGIG (reference sequence). The ends lost 2 bases at V and 8 bases at J; junction bases unmatched: 5. CDR3 in amino acids: CAWSQGVGGYTF. Here the CDR3 DNA reads TGTGCCTGGAGTCAGGGGGTGGGAGGCTACACCTTC. Full variable domain (missing parts from reference TRBV30 and TRBJ1-2): SQTIHQWPATLVQPVGSPLSLECTVEGTSNPNLYWYRQAAGRGLQLLFYSVGIGQISSEVPQNLSASRPQDRQFILSSKKLLLSDSGFYLCAWSQGVGGYTFGSGTRLTVV.

This clone was seen more than once but under ten times. The chain links TRBV29-1 to TRBJ2-2, with 11 bases matching TRBD2. With 4 bases clipped from V and 1 base from J, the junction kept 2 bases outside the gene matches. The germline V gene has CDR1 SQVTM and CDR2 ANQGSEA. The CDR3 extends over 15 amino acids. CDR3 nucleotide sequence: TGCAGCGTTGCAGGGACTAGCGGGAACACCGGGGAGCTGTTTTTT. It is translated as CSVAGTSGNTGELFF.

V usage is TRBV30 and J usage is TRBJ1-5; TRBD1 agrees at 8 bases. There are 14 residues in the CDR3. V lost 5 bases, J lost 0 bases, and 3 bases stayed unmatched. CDR1 GTSNPN and CDR2 SVGIG come from the germline V gene (reference sequence). This CDR3 reads CAWGTGYSNQPQHF. The CDR3 DNA reads TGTGCCTGGGGGACAGGCTATAGCAATCAGCCCCAGCATTTT.

This clone was counted only a few times. This chain connects TRBV29-1 to TRBJ2-7; TRBD2 is a possible D gene (5 bases). CDR1 and CDR2 (germline): SQVTM, ANQGSEA. V was pared by 3 bases and J by 5 bases, with 14 bases between. This CDR3 contains 13 residues. The CDR3 sequence: CSVEDLATHEQYF. DNA for the CDR3: TGCAGCGTTGAGGATCTAGCTACCCACGAGCAGTACTTC.

The gene calls are TRBV28 and TRBJ1-2, with 7 bases aligning to TRBD1. The CDR3 totals 13 residues. Per germline, CDR1 MDHEN and CDR2 SYDVKM. Germline trimming cut 6 bases from V and 8 bases from J; bases unmatched to any gene: 9. CDR3 protein: CASSLRRGLGYTF. In DNA, the CDR3 is TGTGCCAGCAGCCTAAGGAGGGGGCTAGGCTACACCTTC.

The rearrangement links TRBV19 to TRBJ2-1; a weak D match, TRBD2 (6 bases). With 3 bases removed from V and 12 bases from J, the gap between germline ends came to 15 bases. The CDR3 spans 13 residues. Germline CDR1 LNHDA, CDR2 SQIVND (reference sequence). The CDR3 nucleotides are TGTGCCAGTAGTATGCGGCGGGACGGAGGGCAGTTCTTC. Its protein is CASSMRRDGGQFF. The full variable domain, completed using reference TRBV19 and TRBJ2-1, is DGGITQSPKYLFRKEGQNVTLSCEQNLNHDAMYWYRQDPGQGLRLIYYSQIVNDFQKGDIAEGYSVSREKKESFPLTVTSAQKNPTAFYLCASSMRRDGGQFFGPGTRLTVL.

This clone was recorded a few times. V gene TRBV6-5 combines with J gene TRBJ2-1; 12 bases match TRBD2. Losses at the gene ends were 3 bases for V and 4 bases for J; bases not matched to a gene: 1. This CDR3 is built from 15 residues. Germline loops: CDR1 MNHEY, CDR2 SVGAGI. The CDR3 here is CASSYTSGGYNEQFF. CDR3 nucleotides: TGTGCCAGCAGTTATACTAGCGGGGGGTACAATGAGCAGTTCTTC.

This clone showed up just a few times. This rearrangement joins TRBV29-1 to TRBJ1-4; 7 bases are a match to TRBD1. CDR3 size: 13 residues. The germline V gene encodes CDR1 SQVTM and CDR2 ANQGSEA. Trimming removed 7 bases from V and 8 bases from J; junction bases left unmatched: 10. The CDR3 sequence: CSASAGTDEKLFF. CDR3 in DNA: TGCAGCGCAAGTGCCGGGACAGACGAAAAACTGTTTTTT.

This clone showed up just a few times. The V and J genes are TRBV7-3 and TRBJ2-1, with TRBD2 matching over 13 bases. The CDR3 consists of 17 residues. V was pared by 0 bases and J by 6 bases, with 5 bases of the junction left unmatched. CDR1 SGHTA and CDR2 FQGTGA come from the germline V gene. The chain's CDR3 is CASSLTPLAGGANEQFF. The CDR3 nucleotides read TGTGCCAGCAGCTTAACGCCACTAGCGGGAGGGGCCAATGAGCAGTTCTTC.

To note about this clone: One junction end does not reproduce the germline sequence, and a read error may be involved. The chain uses TRBV5-1 and TRBJ2-7; no reliable D call. CDR3 size: 13 residues. Germline CDR1 reads SGHRS; CDR2 reads YFSETQ. The CDR3 loop reads CASRHPSSNEQYF. The DNA for the CDR3 is TGCGCCAGCAGACACCCCTCCTCCAACGAGCAGTACTTC. The full variable domain, completed using reference TRBV5-1 and TRBJ2-7, is KAGVTQTPRYLIKTRGQQVTLSCSPISGHRSVSWYQQTPGQGLQFLFEYFSETQRNKGNFPGRFSGRQFSNSRSEMNVSTLELGDSALYLCASRHPSSNEQYFGPGTRLTVT.

This clone was detected only a few times. The chain uses TRBV2 and TRBJ1-1; 10 positions agree with TRBD1. J gave up 4 bases and V 8 bases, and 19 bases lay outside the gene matches. Germline assignment: CDR1 SNHLY and CDR2 FYNNEI. The CDR3 is 18 residues long. The CDR3, as DNA: TGTGCCAGCGGTGGCCCAAACGGGACAGGGGTAATGGGCACTGAAGCTTTCTTT. It specifies CASGGPNGTGVMGTEAFF.

The chain has TRBV16 and TRBJ2-5; 7 positions match TRBD1. V lost 4 bases to trimming and J lost 5 bases; unmatched junction nucleotides: 4. The CDR3 covers 13 residues. CDR1 and CDR2 from the germline V gene are KGHSY and FQNENV. The CDR3 reads CASSRDSSETQYF. The CDR3 coding sequence is TGTGCCAGCAGCCGGGACAGTTCTGAGACCCAGTACTTC. The variable domain in full, with the rest retrieved from reference TRBV16 and TRBJ2-5, is GEEVAQTPKHLVRGEGQKAKLYCAPIKGHSYVFWYQQVLKNEFKFLISFQNENVFDETGMPKERFSAKCLPNSPCSLEIQATKLEDSAVYFCASSRDSSETQYFGPGTRLLVL.

This clone was counted only a few times. V and J are TRBV7-3 and TRBJ2-1; 8 nucleotides align to TRBD2. The trim removed 4 bases at V and 1 base at J, leaving 6 bases unmatched. CDR3 length equals 16 residues. Germline V gene lookup returns CDR1 SGHTA and CDR2 FQGTGA. This CDR3 reads CASSSPAGASYNEQFF. Written as DNA, the CDR3 is TGTGCCAGCAGCTCTCCAGCGGGAGCATCCTACAATGAGCAGTTCTTC.

The table lists this clone with a few counts. CDR3 DNA: TGTGCCAGCAGTTTAAACCCAGCTGAAGCTTTCTTT. It codes for CASSLNPAEAFF. The V gene is TRBV28, the J gene TRBJ1-1; D call uncertain. The germline CDR1 and CDR2 sequences are MDHEN and SYDVKM. Between the trimmed V and J ends, which lost 2 bases and 6 bases, there was a span of 7 bases. This CDR3 region has 12 residues.

The chain is built from TRBV30 and TRBJ2-2; a weak D match, TRBD2 (6 bases). There are 14 residues in the CDR3. From germline, CDR1 is GTSNPN and CDR2 SVGIG (reference sequence). The V and J ends lost 2 bases and 7 bases respectively, with 14 bases between them. CDR3 residues: CAWSRWEVNGELFF. The CDR3 DNA reads as TGTGCCTGGAGTCGCTGGGAGGTTAACGGGGAGCTGTTTTTT.

The sample holds many counts of this clone. V gene TRBV2 combines with J gene TRBJ1-5, with D hard to call. V was pared by 3 bases and J by 2 bases, with 11 bases between. Germline assignment: CDR1 SNHLY and CDR2 FYNNEI. The CDR3 spans 15 residues. The CDR3 here is CASSDGRLGNQPQHF. In DNA form, the CDR3 reads TGTGCCAGCAGTGATGGGAGGTTAGGCAATCAGCCCCAGCATTTT.

The CDR3 DNA reads TGCGCCAGCAGCTCGGAAACAGGAGTAACGGACTATGGCTACACCTTC. This codes for CASSSETGVTDYGYTF. The chain carries TRBV5-1 and TRBJ1-2, with D possibly TRBD1 on 5 matching bases. CDR3 size: 16 residues. Germline V gene data show CDR1 as SGHRS and CDR2 as YFSETQ. V was cut by 3 bases and J by 3 bases, with 18 bases left in between.

This clone was observed a few times. The rearrangement uses TRBV28 and TRBJ2-3; 15 bases align to TRBD2. The CDR3 spans 16 residues. Per the germline V gene, CDR1 is MDHEN and CDR2 is SYDVKM. Trimming took 5 bases from V and 9 from J; bases not matched to a gene: 9. The CDR3: CASSAPGTSGRRTQYF. The CDR3 DNA sequence: TGTGCCAGCAGTGCACCTGGGACTAGCGGGAGGAGAACGCAGTATTTT.